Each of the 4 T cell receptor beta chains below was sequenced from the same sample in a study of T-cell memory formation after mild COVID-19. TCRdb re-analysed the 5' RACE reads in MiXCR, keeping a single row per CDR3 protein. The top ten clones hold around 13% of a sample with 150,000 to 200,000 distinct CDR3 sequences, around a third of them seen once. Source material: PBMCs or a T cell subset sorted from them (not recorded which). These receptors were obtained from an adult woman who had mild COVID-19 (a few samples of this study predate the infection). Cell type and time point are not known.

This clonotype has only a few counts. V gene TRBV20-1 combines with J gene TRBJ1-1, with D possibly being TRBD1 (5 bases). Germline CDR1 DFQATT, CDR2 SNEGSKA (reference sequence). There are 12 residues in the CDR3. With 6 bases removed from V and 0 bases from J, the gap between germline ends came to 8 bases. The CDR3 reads CSAWGMNTEAFF. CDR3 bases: TGCAGTGCCTGGGGGATGAACACTGAAGCTTTCTTT.

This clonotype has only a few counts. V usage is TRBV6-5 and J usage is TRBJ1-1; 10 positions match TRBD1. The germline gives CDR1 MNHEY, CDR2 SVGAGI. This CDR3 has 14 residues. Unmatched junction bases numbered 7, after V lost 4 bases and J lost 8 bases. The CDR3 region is CASSFGQGEREAFF. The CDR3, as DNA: TGTGCCAGCAGTTTCGGACAGGGGGAGCGCGAAGCTTTCTTT.

The CDR3 protein is CATSRDRSYEQYF. The CDR3 DNA reads TGTGCCACCAGCAGAGACCGTTCCTACGAGCAGTACTTC. The chain is built from TRBV15 and TRBJ2-7; D not certain. V was pared by 0 bases and J by 1 base, with 4 bases between. CDR3 length equals 13 residues. Germline values: CDR1 LNHNV, CDR2 YYDKDF (reference sequence).

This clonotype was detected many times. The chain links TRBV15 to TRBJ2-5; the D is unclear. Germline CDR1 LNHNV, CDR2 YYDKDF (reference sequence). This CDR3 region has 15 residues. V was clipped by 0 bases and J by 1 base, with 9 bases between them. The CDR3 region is CATSRDPGPQETQYF. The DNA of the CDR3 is TGTGCCACCAGCAGAGACCCGGGCCCCCAAGAGACCCAGTACTTC.